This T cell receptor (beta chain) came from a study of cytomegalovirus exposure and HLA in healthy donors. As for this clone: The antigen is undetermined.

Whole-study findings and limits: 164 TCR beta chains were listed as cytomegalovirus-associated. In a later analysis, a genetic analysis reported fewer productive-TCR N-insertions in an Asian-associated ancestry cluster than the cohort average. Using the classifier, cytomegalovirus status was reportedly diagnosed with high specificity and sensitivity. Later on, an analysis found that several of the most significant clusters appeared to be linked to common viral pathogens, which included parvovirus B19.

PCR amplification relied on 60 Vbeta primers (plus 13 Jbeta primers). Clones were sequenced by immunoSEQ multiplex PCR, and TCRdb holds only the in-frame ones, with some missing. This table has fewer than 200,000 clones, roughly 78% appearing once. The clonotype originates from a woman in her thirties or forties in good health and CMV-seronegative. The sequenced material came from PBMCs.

The CDR3 protein is CASSFMRTGGDSYNSPLHF. The CDR3 DNA reads TGCGCCAGCAGCTTTATGCGGACAGGGGGAGACTCCTATAATTCACCCCTCCACTTT. This chain links TRBV5-1 with TRBJ1-6, with 10 nucleotides matching TRBD1. CDR1 is SGHRS and CDR2 is YFSETQ in the germline V gene. Losses at the gene ends were 2 bases for V and 0 bases for J; bases not matched to a gene: 8. CDR3 length equals 19 residues.